These 5 T cell receptor beta chains were sequenced from one sample in a study of cytomegalovirus exposure and HLA in healthy donors (dated by TCRdb to between 2016 and 2019). The method was the immunoSEQ multiplex PCR assay. The multiplex PCR relied on a mix of 60 forward primers for TCR Vbeta segments and 13 reverse primers for TCR Jbeta segments. TCRdb retrieved this table from immuneACCESS and kept in-frame rearrangements only. Not all clones are present; in checked studies, unresolved V genes account for under half, and no reason is known for the remainder. This sample comprises fewer than 200,000 clones, about 90% of them detected only once. The ten largest clones take up around 0.99% of the sample. Sequencing used PBMCs. Receptor source: a boy between 2 and 10 years old in good health and CMV-seronegative.

The chain carries TRBV7-3 and TRBJ1-6; D gene uncertain. Germline V lookup: CDR1 SGHTA, CDR2 FQGTGA. The CDR3 extends over 16 amino acids. V lost 0 bases to trimming and J lost 4 bases, with 10 bases between them. The CDR3, as DNA: TGTGCCAGCAGCTTAACCCCAGCGGGGTATAATTCACCCCTCCACTTT. It codes for CASSLTPAGYNSPLHF.

With regard to this clone: A read error may account for a junction end that differs from germline. The rearrangement joins TRBV7-9 to TRBJ1-1; TRBD1 matches at 7 bases. Germline-derived CDR1 and CDR2 are SEHNR and FQNEAQ (reference sequence). The CDR3 is 11 amino acids. The CDR3 spells CSSSRDSEAFF. CDR3 DNA: TGTTCCAGCAGCCGGGACAGTGAAGCTTTCTTT.

This clone appeared a single time. The chain carries TRBV5-6 and TRBJ2-1; TRBD2 matches at 7 bases. Trimming removed 2 bases from V and 2 bases from J; junction bases left unmatched: 4. The CDR3 is 15 amino acids. Germline CDR1 is SGHDT and CDR2 is YYEEEE. The CDR3 DNA is TGTGCCAGCAGCTTAGGCGGGAGTGCCTACAATGAGCAGTTCTTC. Amino acid sequence: CASSLGGSAYNEQFF.

J is TRBJ2-5 and V is TRBV2; 7 positions match TRBD2. The assigned J gene may be wrong: the sequence end matches TRBJ2-7 better. The CDR3 consists of 13 residues. CDR1 is SNHLY, CDR2 FYNNEI, per germline. The CDR3 region has the DNA TGTGCCAGCAGTCTAGCGGATCTCTACGAGCAGTACTTC. Protein product: CASSLADLYEQYF.

The chain employs TRBV23-1 and TRBJ1-2; no definite D call. TRBV23-1 is flagged as an ORF with uncertain function. V lost 6 bases, J lost 8 bases, and 16 bases lay in between. CDR3 length: 13 residues. CDR3 amino acids: CASRPGWEKGYTF. DNA for the CDR3: TGCGCCAGCAGACCGGGGTGGGAAAAGGGCTACACCTTC.